Listed below are T cell receptor beta chains from one sample, sequenced in a study of identical twins. TCRdb reanalysed the 5' RACE reads using MiXCR and keeps one entry per CDR3 protein. Among just under 650,000 distinct CDR3 sequences, 7% to 7.5% were seen once, and the ten largest hold less than 2%. These data also formed part of another study, on yellow fever vaccine responses in identical twins.

The sequencing input was PBMCs. The origin of the receptors is a woman between 18 and 30 years old in good health. The CDR3 runs from the conserved cysteine through the conserved F or W. The D gene is left open where the match is weak. The size field is filled for only some rows; it gives once, few, many or a size class.

cdr3_aa clone_size d_call v_call
CASSQDGGRYSPLHF few NA TRBV3-1
CASLARLGAAQHF many NA TRBV27
CASSYAPGPTYGYTF few NA TRBV27
CASSFMRDRQETQYF NA NA TRBV11-2
CASSSRRGASSYNEQFF few NA TRBV12-3/TRBV12-4
CASSVRGNYGYTF few NA TRBV9
CASSLGAPERELFF NA NA TRBV5-4
CASSRDWSTGELFF many NA TRBV7-2
CANERGRVTGELFF NA TRBD1 TRBV7-9
CSAREGQLNEKLFF NA NA TRBV20-1
CASSPTFSHNAKNIQYF NA NA TRBV28
CASSPRRTSRTDTQYF NA TRBD2 TRBV13
CATSRDLEGRDEQYF NA NA TRBV15
CASSDSGAGVSTDTQYF NA TRBD2 TRBV6-4
CATSDPHTDTQYF NA NA TRBV24-1
CASSQVLHGGSGANVLTF NA NA TRBV3-1
CSGGRDTSTDTQYF few NA TRBV20-1
CASRGGLAGYNEQFF many TRBD2 TRBV28
CASSPFGATGELFF few NA TRBV12-3/TRBV12-4
CATSDSGSGSAEQYF NA NA TRBV24-1
CASSWGQDGGYTF many NA TRBV5-1
CSVERGTGNEQFF many NA TRBV29-1
CSVEESGRGTDTQYF many NA TRBV29-1
CASSPTPTGGQETQYF NA TRBD1 TRBV5-1
CASSPRLAGVRNEQFF NA TRBD2 TRBV12-3/TRBV12-4
CASSLGQGGNNYGYTF many TRBD1 TRBV5-1
CSVEGTNNQNRDTQYF many NA TRBV29-1
CASRLAHNEQFF NA NA TRBV2
CASSRFGDFGTPDNEQFF NA NA TRBV6-2/TRBV6-3
CASSQRTSGRLYNEQFF many TRBD2 TRBV5-1
CASSLRLLAGGPNEQFF few TRBD2 TRBV14
CASSPGGTGDLYNEQFF few TRBD1 TRBV4-2
CASSLLSRTLSETEAFF few NA TRBV7-9
CASRETSDRTQYF NA TRBD2 TRBV6-1
CASSQSGTSGSKKQFF NA TRBD2 TRBV5-1
CATSDLRGLPQYF NA NA TRBV24-1
CASSLASGTGVQETQYF few NA TRBV5-1
CSARDPGGANEKLFF many NA TRBV20-1
CASSPAGGVNTEAFF NA NA TRBV7-6
CSVVPGLAGGYNEQFF many TRBD2 TRBV29-1
CATSVESYEETQYF NA NA TRBV15
CSARARNTGELFF many NA TRBV20-1